This T cell receptor beta chain was profiled in a study of molecular identifiers for immune sequencing clone quantification. Whole-study results and caveats: More than 97% of effector molecules, versus under 1% of naive-cell molecules, belonged to clones above 20 RNA copies. Highly expanded clones may be undercounted when identical TCR molecules share barcodes. Spiked Jurkat TCR RNA originating from one cell could reportedly be identified amid about a million naive cells.

This clonotype was found many times. Its specificity is not known. Via MiXCR, TCRdb re-called the PCR reads, giving one row per CDR3 protein. This sample has 300,000 to 400,000 distinct CDR3 sequences, with about 20% found just once. Naive CD8 T cells were FACS-sorted by CD8+CD4-CCR7+CD45RA+ markers. This CDR3 comprises 11 residues. From germline, CDR1 is SNHLY and CDR2 FYNNEI. The germline V and J ends were trimmed by 4 bases and 7 bases, with 7 bases remaining between them. The chain is built from TRBV2 and TRBJ1-1; D gene ambiguous. The sequenced sample consisted of naive CD8+ T cells from blood, with Jurkat cell RNA spiked in. The subset here: FACS-sorted CD8+CD4-CCR7+CD45RA+ naive T cells. The clonotype was recovered from a human donor in good health. Some libraries in this study had Jurkat cell RNA spiked in. As DNA, the CDR3 is TGTGCCAGCAGTGCCGGCATTGAAGCTTTCTTT. It translates to CASSAGIEAFF.